This entry features one T cell receptor (beta chain) sequence. Its specificity is unknown. This specimen comes from a study of T cells in localized non-small cell lung cancer. Findings and caveats of the study: Without multi-region sequencing, intratumor heterogeneity could not be excluded. Appearances in adjacent lung were noted for a median 57 of the top 100 tumor clones. In uninvolved adjacent lung, T cell clonality reached its highest value, exceeding tumor.

The CDR3 is made up of 14 amino acids. Trimming shortened V by 11 bases and J by 0 bases, and 14 bases separated the two germline ends. Germline assignment: CDR1 SNHLY and CDR2 FYNNEI. The table came from immunoSEQ multiplex PCR; TCRdb's copy has only in-frame clones and leaves some out. The table lists tens of thousands of clones, 92% of them singletons, with about 1.9% in the top ten. The starting material was peripheral blood, obtained before any cancer treatment. This clonotype was obtained from a female donor at least 60 years old with stage I lung adenocarcinoma. This chain joins TRBV2 and TRBJ2-4, with D perhaps TRBD2 (7 bases). The CDR3 DNA sequence: TGTGCCTCTGAACGGGGGGCAGCCAAAAACATTCAGTACTTC. Translating gives CASERGAAKNIQYF.